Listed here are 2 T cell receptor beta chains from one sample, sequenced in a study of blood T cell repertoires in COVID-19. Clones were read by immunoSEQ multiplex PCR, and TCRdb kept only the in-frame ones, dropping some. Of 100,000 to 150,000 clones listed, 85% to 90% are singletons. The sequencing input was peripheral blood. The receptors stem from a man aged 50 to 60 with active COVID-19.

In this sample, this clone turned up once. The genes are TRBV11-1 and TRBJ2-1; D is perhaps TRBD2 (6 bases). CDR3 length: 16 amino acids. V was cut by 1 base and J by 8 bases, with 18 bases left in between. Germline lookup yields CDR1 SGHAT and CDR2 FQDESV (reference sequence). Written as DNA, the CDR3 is TGTGCCAGCAGCTTAGGGAGGGGTAAGGGTTCCGATGAGCAGTTCTTC. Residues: CASSLGRGKGSDEQFF.

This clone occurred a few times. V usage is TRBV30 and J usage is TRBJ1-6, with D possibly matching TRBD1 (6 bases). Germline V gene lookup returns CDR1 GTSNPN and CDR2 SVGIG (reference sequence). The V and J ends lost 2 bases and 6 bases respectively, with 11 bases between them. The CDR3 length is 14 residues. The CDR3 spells CAWSSDSSNSPLHF. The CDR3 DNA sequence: TGTGCCTGGAGTTCGGACAGTTCTAATTCACCCCTCCACTTT.